This TCR beta chain was identified during a study of T cells after yellow fever vaccination. Germline V gives CDR1 DFQATT, CDR2 SNEGSKA (reference sequence). The CDR3 has 16 amino acids. Trimming cost V 0 bases and J 0 bases, with 14 bases left between them. In TCRdb, the 5' RACE reads were re-called with MiXCR into one record per CDR3 protein. The data hold hundreds of thousands of distinct CDR3 sequences, with 4.1% observed a single time. This TCR was sampled from a man aged 18 to 30 who received the YFV17D yellow fever vaccine. The input for sequencing was PBMCs, taken 5 days after the yellow fever booster vaccination. The chain joins TRBV20-1 to TRBJ1-2; D is ambiguous. CDR3 DNA: TGCAGTGCTAGAGACCGAGGGAGGGCTCCTAACTATGGCTACACCTTC. Translating gives CSARDRGRAPNYGYTF.